These T cell receptor beta chains were read from a single sample in a study of shared clonotypes between healthy human individuals. TCRdb's copy holds only in-frame clones and misses some; the assay was immunoSEQ multiplex PCR. The sample lists about 450,000 clones; 70% to 80% were seen once. The specimen was PBMCs. The receptors come from a woman in her thirties or forties in good health. Some clones in this sample may be carry-over from other donors' samples. The CDR3 runs from the conserved cysteine through the conserved F or W. The order of the fields is D gene, J gene, V gene, clone size, CDR3 protein, CDR3 DNA. The D gene is left open where the match is weak. Size is omitted from some rows. Given values are once, few, many or a class for expanded clones.

. TRBJ1-1 TRBV7-8 . CASSLGVLPGTFF TGTGCCAGCAGCTTAGGGGTCCTTCCGGGAACTTTCTTT
. TRBJ2-2 TRBV18 . CASSPPPPGELFF TGTGCCAGCTCACCCCCCCCGCCGGGGGAGCTGTTTTTT
TRBD1 TRBJ1-5 TRBV18 . CASSPRTGEEPQHF TGTGCCAGCTCACCCCGGACAGGGGAAGAGCCCCAGCATTTT
. TRBJ2-5 TRBV5-6 . CASSTMTQTQYF TGTGCCAGCAGCACTATGACGCAGACCCAGTACTTC
TRBD2 TRBJ2-2 TRBV5-6 once CASSTATSGPSGTGELFF TGTGCCAGCAGCACGGCGACTAGCGGACCGTCGGGGACCGGGGAGCTGTTTTTT
. TRBJ2-3 TRBV19 . CASSIVENTDTQYF TGTGCCAGTAGTATAGTGGAGAACACAGATACGCAGTATTTT
. TRBJ2-7 TRBV7-2 once CASSNRARAYEQYF TGTGCCAGCAGCAACCGGGCCCGCGCCTACGAGCAGTACTTC
TRBD1 TRBJ2-7 TRBV28 . CASSPVTTGGYEQYF TGTGCCAGCAGTCCTGTAACAACAGGGGGCTACGAGCAGTACTTC
TRBD1 TRBJ1-2 TRBV27 . CASSFAWTGAGYTF TGTGCCAGCAGTTTCGCCTGGACAGGGGCTGGCTACACCTTC
. TRBJ2-2 TRBV5-1 . CASSSREPYGELFF TGCGCCAGCAGTTCCCGGGAGCCTTACGGGGAGCTGTTTTTT
TRBD2 TRBJ2-2 TRBV6-6 . CASSSAGLAGAGELFF TGTGCCAGCAGCTCGGCTGGGCTAGCGGGGGCCGGGGAGCTGTTTTTT
TRBD2 TRBJ2-7 TRBV11-2 . CASSFLAGNEIEQYF TGTGCCAGCAGCTTCCTAGCGGGGAATGAGATCGAGCAGTACTTC
. TRBJ1-3 TRBV7-2 . CASQTSSGNTIYF TGTGCCAGCCAGACCTCCTCTGGAAACACCATATATTTT
TRBD2 TRBJ2-7 TRBV2 few CASREGTSLYEQYF TGTGCCAGCAGGGAAGGGACTAGCTTGTACGAGCAGTACTTC
. TRBJ2-7 TRBV18 few CASSPPARTGEQYF TGTGCCAGCTCACCACCGGCTAGAACGGGCGAGCAGTACTTC
. TRBJ2-2 TRBV25-1 . CASSGLGLTGELFF TGTGCCAGCAGTGGCTTGGGCCTTACCGGGGAGCTGTTTTTT
. TRBJ2-5 TRBV19 few CASSSSGAPWTQYF TGTGCCAGCAGTTCGTCCGGGGCCCCCTGGACCCAGTACTTC
TRBD1 TRBJ2-1 TRBV9 . CASSVARQGVNEQFF TGTGCCAGCAGCGTAGCGCGACAGGGGGTCAATGAGCAGTTCTTC
. TRBJ1-1 TRBV18 . CASSPLGASTNTEAFF TGTGCCAGCTCACCACTTGGGGCCTCCACCAACACTGAAGCTTTCTTT
. TRBJ1-4 TRBV6-6 . CASSYTHLGANEKLFF TGTGCCAGCAGTTACACACATCTGGGAGCTAATGAAAAACTGTTTTTT
TRBD1 TRBJ2-7 TRBV2 . CASSVDRGAEQYF TGTGCCAGCAGTGTGGACAGGGGGGCCGAGCAGTACTTC
. TRBJ2-7 TRBV7-2 . CASSSLLTYEQYF TGTGCCAGCAGCTCCCTCTTAACCTACGAGCAGTACTTC
TRBD2 TRBJ2-1 TRBV4-3 . CASSQDYTSGSYNEQFF TGCGCCAGCAGCCAAGATTATACTAGCGGGAGTTACAATGAGCAGTTCTTC
. TRBJ2-1 TRBV15 . CATSRAAGQTKSSYNEQFF TGTGCCACCAGCAGAGCGGCTGGGCAAACAAAGAGCTCCTACAATGAGCAGTTCTTC
. TRBJ2-7 TRBV4-3 . CASSRLDSYEQYF TGCGCCAGCAGCCGACTGGACAGCTACGAGCAGTACTTC
TRBD2 TRBJ2-4 TRBV7-9 . CASSLSPWTSGGQNIQYF TGTGCCAGCAGCTTAAGCCCTTGGACTAGCGGGGGCCAAAACATTCAGTACTTC
. TRBJ1-2 TRBV6-6 . CASRKDSYGYTF TGTGCCAGCAGAAAGGACAGCTATGGCTACACCTTC
TRBD2 TRBJ2-5 TRBV19 . CASSIDFLAGAGETQYF TGTGCCAGTAGTATAGATTTTCTAGCGGGCGCGGGGGAGACCCAGTACTTC
. TRBJ1-3 TRBV30 few CAWSVGGGNTIYF TGTGCCTGGAGTGTAGGGGGAGGAAACACCATATATTTT
. TRBJ2-5 TRBV28 . CATLALQETQYF TGTGCCACCTTGGCGCTACAAGAGACCCAGTACTTC
. TRBJ2-7 TRBV2 once CASSGAGTVTYEQYF TGTGCCAGCAGTGGGGCCGGGACGGTCACCTACGAGCAGTACTTC
TRBD1 TRBJ2-2 TRBV9 . CASSVQDRAYTGELFF TGTGCCAGCAGCGTTCAGGACAGGGCATACACCGGGGAGCTGTTTTTT
. TRBJ2-3 TRBV9 . CASSRGTVNSLWLTDTQYF TGTGCCAGCAGCCGGGGGACAGTAAACTCATTGTGGTTGACAGATACGCAGTATTTT
. TRBJ2-1 TRBV7-9 . CASSPRPGPAYNEQFF TGTGCCAGCAGCCCCCGGCCGGGGCCAGCCTACAATGAGCAGTTCTTC
TRBD1 TRBJ1-1 TRBV12-5 . CASGLGYRGQRNTEAFF TGTGCTAGTGGTTTGGGCTACAGGGGGCAGAGAAACACTGAAGCTTTCTTT
TRBD1 TRBJ1-5 TRBV28 . CASSPSDRAYQPQHF TGTGCCAGCAGTCCCTCGGACAGGGCTTATCAGCCCCAGCATTTT
. TRBJ1-5 TRBV15 . CATSGDSNQPQHF TGTGCCACCAGCGGGGATAGCAATCAGCCCCAGCATTTT
. TRBJ1-5 TRBV10-3 once CAISESLDTRGAQHF TGTGCCATCAGTGAGTCGCTGGACACCCGCGGCGCCCAGCATTTT
. TRBJ2-7 TRBV7-2 . CASSLAGGPEYEQYF TGTGCCAGCAGCTTAGCGGGGGGCCCAGAATACGAGCAGTACTTC
. TRBJ2-3 TRBV7-9 . CASSLDYTDTQYF TGTGCCAGCAGCTTAGACTACACAGATACGCAGTATTTT
. TRBJ1-3 TRBV2 . CASTEVRASGGNTIYF TGTGCCAGCACCGAAGTTAGGGCCTCCGGGGGAAACACCATATATTTT
TRBD2 TRBJ2-7 TRBV7-3 . CASSFSGDYEQYF TGTGCCAGCAGCTTTAGCGGGGACTACGAGCAGTACTTC
. TRBJ2-3 TRBV4-3 . CASSKEGDGTSTDTQYF TGCGCCAGCAGCAAAGAGGGAGACGGGACTAGCACAGATACGCAGTATTTT
. TRBJ2-3 TRBV29-1 . CSVDIRDQGTDTQYF TGCAGCGTTGATATAAGGGATCAAGGGACAGATACGCAGTATTTT